These 27 T cell receptor beta chains share one sample of origin, sequenced in a study of a mutant IDH1 vaccine in newly diagnosed glioma (dated by TCRdb to the early 2020s). The time point label for this specimen denotes: baseline, week 1 (first vaccination visit). Explained via the paper, the treatment or condition label denotes: pre-vaccination baseline after standard-of-care therapy. Library prep was done by the immunoSEQ multiplex PCR assay. Entries here come from immuneACCESS through TCRdb and include only in-frame sequences with V and J called. Some clones fail to appear in such tables; in the studies checked, an unresolved V gene covers under half of the shortfall, and the cause of the remainder is unknown. The sample yields tens of thousands of clones; around 86% were counted once. Jointly, the top ten make up about 3% of the sample. The sequences come from PBMCs, collected from a glioma patient treated with radiotherapy, temozolomide or both. These TCRs come from a man aged 25 to 45 with glioma.

This clone has a single count. The CDR3 nucleotides are TGTGCCAGCAGCCCCCGGGGGACGAGCTATGGCTACACCTTC. It is translated as CASSPRGTSYGYTF. The J gene is TRBJ1-2, the V gene TRBV13; a weak D match, TRBD1 (5 bases). Trimming took 5 bases from V and 4 from J, leaving 14 bases between them. Looked up from germline, CDR1 is PRHDT and CDR2 is FYEKMQ (reference sequence). The CDR3 loop spans 14 amino acids.

This clone came up a few times. The chain joins TRBV11-2 to TRBJ1-1; D is possibly TRBD1 (6 bases). The length of the CDR3 is 11 residues. Germline-derived CDR1 and CDR2 are SGHAT and FQNNGV. Trimming shortened V by 5 bases and J by 10 bases, and 11 bases separated the two germline ends. The CDR3 spells CASSMGQRAFF. In DNA form, the CDR3 reads TGTGCCAGCAGCATGGGACAAAGAGCTTTCTTT.

This clone has only one observation. The chain carries TRBV6-5 and TRBJ1-5; TRBD1 aligns across 8 bases. Germline-derived CDR1 and CDR2 are MNHEY and SVGAGI. J was trimmed by 7 bases and V by 4 bases; bases with no gene match: 6. CDR3 length: 14 amino acids. CDR3 bases: TGTGCCAGCAGTTTCAGGGGGCTAGACCAGCCCCAGCATTTT. It translates to CASSFRGLDQPQHF.

The genes are TRBV28 and TRBJ2-3, with D perhaps matching TRBD1 (5 bases). Germline-derived CDR1 and CDR2 are MDHEN and SYDVKM. V lost 7 bases, J lost 2 bases, and 7 bases lay in between. The CDR3 runs 12 residues. The CDR3 bases are TGTGCCAGCAAGGGGCCCACAGATACGCAGTATTTT. This sequence encodes CASKGPTDTQYF. Drawing the rest from reference TRBV28 and TRBJ2-3, the complete variable domain is DVKVTQSSRYLVKRTGEKVFLECVQDMDHENMFWYRQDPGLGLRLIYFSYDVKMKEKGDIPEGYSVSREKKERFSLILESASTNQTSMYLCASKGPTDTQYFGPGTRLTVL.

V and J are TRBV19 and TRBJ1-6, with 7 positions matching TRBD1. This CDR3 region has 17 residues. The J segment lost 7 bases and the V segment lost 4 bases, leaving 13 bases of the junction unmatched. Per the germline V gene, CDR1 is LNHDA and CDR2 is SQIVND (reference sequence). The CDR3 protein is CASSTSPKTGTNSPLHF. CDR3 sequence (DNA): TGTGCCAGTAGTACATCCCCTAAGACAGGGACCAATTCACCCCTCCACTTT. Together with reference TRBV19 and TRBJ1-6, the CDR3 gives the full variable domain: DGGITQSPKYLFRKEGQNVTLSCEQNLNHDAMYWYRQDPGQGLRLIYYSQIVNDFQKGDIAEGYSVSREKKESFPLTVTSAQKNPTAFYLCASSTSPKTGTNSPLHFGNGTRLTVT.

This chain uses TRBV25-1 with TRBJ1-2; tentative D call: TRBD1 (5 bases). V lost 7 bases and J lost 2, with 11 bases in between. Germline lookup yields CDR1 MGHDK and CDR2 SYGVNS. The CDR3 sequence is 13 residues long. DNA for the CDR3: TGTGCCAGCAACAAAGGGGCCAACTATGGCTACACCTTC. This gives the protein CASNKGANYGYTF.

The chain is built from TRBV9 and TRBJ2-2, with D unresolved. The CDR3 runs 13 residues. V lost 7 bases and J 1 base, leaving 8 bases between the germline ends. The V gene's germline CDR1 is SGDLS and CDR2 YYNGEE. For the CDR3, the DNA is TGTGCCAGCTCCCGAGGGAACACCGGGGAGCTGTTTTTT. Translating it yields CASSRGNTGELFF.

This clone was seen a handful of times. V and J are TRBV6-1 and TRBJ2-2; 11 bases match TRBD1. The CDR3 covers 15 residues. V was pared by 1 base and J by 6 bases, with 1 base of the junction left unmatched. The V gene's germline CDR1 is MNHNS and CDR2 SASEGT. The CDR3 region is CASSEGTGGAGELFF. The CDR3 DNA is TGTGCCAGCAGTGAAGGGACAGGGGGCGCCGGGGAGCTGTTTTTT.

The V and J genes are TRBV11-2 and TRBJ2-3; D is uncertain. From germline, CDR1 is SGHAT and CDR2 FQNNGV. The CDR3 consists of 14 residues. Trimming shortened V by 1 base and J by 4 bases, and 9 bases separated the two germline ends. The CDR3: CASSLVSSSDTQYF. CDR3 nucleotides: TGTGCCAGCAGCTTAGTATCAAGTTCAGATACGCAGTATTTT.

This rearrangement joins TRBV9 to TRBJ2-6; D is uncertain. CDR3 size: 16 residues. The germline V and J ends were trimmed by 3 bases and 0 bases, with 10 bases remaining between them. CDR1 SGDLS and CDR2 YYNGEE come from the germline V gene. The CDR3 DNA is TGTGCCAGCAGCGAGGGATACAGCTCTGGGGCCAACGTCCTGACTTTC. Translating it yields CASSEGYSSGANVLTF.

This clone was observed once. CDR3 protein: CASSQGSWAGTDTQYF. CDR3 DNA: TGTGCCAGCAGCCAAGGCTCATGGGCCGGCACAGATACGCAGTATTTT. The chain combines TRBV4-2 with TRBJ2-3; D gene uncertain. V was shortened by 1 base and J by 1 base, with 12 bases between the two germline ends. The CDR3 extends over 16 amino acids. CDR1 is LGHNA and CDR2 is YNFKEQ in the germline V gene.

V is TRBV7-9 and J is TRBJ1-1; TRBD1 matches 8 bases. The CDR3 consists of 14 residues. With 3 bases clipped from V and 5 bases from J, the junction kept 5 bases outside the gene matches. CDR1 SEHNR and CDR2 FQNEAQ come from the germline V gene (reference sequence). CDR3 sequence reads: CASSFTGGVTEAFF. CDR3 bases: TGTGCCAGCAGCTTTACAGGGGGGGTGACTGAAGCTTTCTTT.

V is TRBV7-8 and J is TRBJ1-4; a weak D match, TRBD1 (6 bases). Germline CDR1 reads SGHVS; CDR2 reads FQNEAQ. Trimming took off 1 base at V and 7 bases at J, with 16 bases between the two ends. The CDR3 has 16 amino acids. The CDR3: CASSLGDTGLGEKLFF. As DNA, the CDR3 is TGTGCCAGCAGCTTAGGGGACACAGGGCTTGGTGAAAAACTGTTTTTT. Combining the CDR3 with reference TRBV7-8 and TRBJ1-4 gives the whole variable domain GAGVSQSPRYKVAKRGQDVALRCDPISGHVSLFWYQQALGQGPEFLTYFQNEAQLDKSGLPSDRFFAERPEGSVSTLKIQRTQQEDSAVYLCASSLGDTGLGEKLFFGSGTQLSVL.

The chain is built from TRBV10-2 and TRBJ1-5; the D is unclear. The CDR3 runs 16 residues. Germline CDR1 reads WSHSY; CDR2 reads SAAADI. Trimming cost V 2 bases and J 2 bases, with 13 bases left between them. The CDR3 DNA sequence: TGCGCCAGCAGTGAGATGTCCCTACTGGGCAATCAGCCCCAGCATTTT. As protein: CASSEMSLLGNQPQHF.

This chain connects TRBV6-6 to TRBJ1-2, with D perhaps matching TRBD1 (5 bases). Between the trimmed V and J ends, which lost 0 bases and 6 bases, there was a span of 14 bases. CDR1 is MNHNY, CDR2 SVGAGI, per germline (reference sequence). The CDR3 has 15 amino acids. The CDR3 protein is CASSYSGVGNDGYTF. The CDR3 DNA reads TGTGCCAGCAGTTACTCAGGGGTGGGTAATGATGGCTACACCTTC.

The chain joins TRBV15 to TRBJ1-2; D is ambiguous. CDR3 size: 13 residues. The V and J ends lost 0 bases and 8 bases respectively, with 10 bases between them. CDR1 and CDR2 (germline): LNHNV, YYDKDF (reference sequence). The CDR3 region is CATSRDRVGGYTF. CDR3 DNA: TGTGCCACCAGCAGAGATCGAGTAGGCGGCTACACCTTC.

This rearrangement joins TRBV19 to TRBJ2-2, with no clear D. Trimming pared 8 bases from V and 0 bases from J, leaving 13 bases between. Germline CDR1 LNHDA, CDR2 SQIVND (reference sequence). The CDR3 totals 15 residues. CDR3 sequence (DNA): TGTGCCAGTTATGTGGGCTTTGCGAACACCGGGGAGCTGTTTTTT. This encodes CASYVGFANTGELFF.

In its sample, this clone was seen a few times. V usage is TRBV30 and J usage is TRBJ1-1; 7 bases agree with TRBD1. Germline V CDR1 and CDR2: GTSNPN, SVGIG (reference sequence). V shed 5 bases and J 2 bases; nucleotides not matched to a gene: 2. CDR3 length: 12 amino acids. The CDR3: CAWGTDNTEAFF. CDR3 DNA: TGTGCCTGGGGGACAGATAACACTGAAGCTTTCTTT.

The CDR3 reads CASSLSELITDTQYF. CDR3 coding DNA: TGCGCCAGCAGCTTGAGTGAGCTGATCACAGATACGCAGTATTTT. This chain connects TRBV5-1 to TRBJ2-3; D remains ambiguous. The CDR3 covers 15 residues. The V end lost 1 base, the J end lost 2 bases, and 11 bases lay between the germline ends. Per germline, CDR1 SGHRS and CDR2 YFSETQ.

This chain uses TRBV15 with TRBJ1-1; D uncertain. CDR3 length equals 17 residues. Germline loops: CDR1 LNHNV, CDR2 YYDKDF (reference sequence). Trimming took 0 bases from V and 7 from J, leaving 21 bases between them. CDR3 coding DNA: TGTGCCACCAGCAGAGATCCTGGACTCACCTACCCCCATGAAGCTTTCTTT. It translates to CATSRDPGLTYPHEAFF.

The V and J genes are TRBV9 and TRBJ2-2; D is unresolved. V lost 1 base to trimming and J lost 3 bases, with 10 bases between them. Looked up from germline, CDR1 is SGDLS and CDR2 is YYNGEE. The CDR3 is 15 residues long. The CDR3 sequence is CASSVYLRDTGELFF. The DNA for the CDR3 is TGTGCCAGCAGCGTATACCTTAGGGACACCGGGGAGCTGTTTTTT.

Of note for this clone: One end of the junction does not line up with germline, which may come from a read error. This chain uses TRBV15 with TRBJ2-1, with D perhaps given as TRBD1 or TRBD2 (5 bases each). The CDR3 is made up of 12 amino acids. CDR1 and CDR2 from the germline V gene are LNHNV and YYDKDF (reference sequence). The CDR3 DNA reads as TGTGCCACCAGCAGAAACGGCCGGGACCTGGTCTTC. This sequence encodes CATSRNGRDLVF.

This chain links TRBV7-2 with TRBJ1-1; possibly TRBD1 for D (6 bases). Germline V gene lookup returns CDR1 SGHTA and CDR2 FQGNSA. CDR3 length equals 12 residues. With 4 bases removed from V and 9 bases from J, the gap between germline ends came to 12 bases. CDR3 coding DNA: TGTGCCAGCAGCTCAGACGGACAGAAAGCTTTCTTT. As protein: CASSSDGQKAFF.

The table lists this clone with a count of one. J is TRBJ1-2 and V is TRBV6-6, with D tentatively TRBD1 (5 bases). The CDR3 is made up of 13 amino acids. The ends were cut back, 6 bases at V and 4 bases at J, with 12 bases in the middle. The germline V gene encodes CDR1 MNHNY and CDR2 SVGAGI (reference sequence). The CDR3 region is CASREDTRYGYTF. The CDR3, as DNA: TGTGCCAGCAGGGAGGACACCCGCTATGGCTACACCTTC.

This clone is a singleton in its sample. The chain recombines TRBV5-6 with TRBJ2-5; TRBD2 matches at 10 bases. CDR1 is SGHDT, CDR2 YYEEEE, per germline. Losses at the gene ends were 1 base for V and 9 bases for J; bases not matched to a gene: 6. The CDR3 loop spans 14 amino acids. The CDR3 bases are TGTGCCAGCAGCTTGCTAGCGGGGGCCCAGGCCCAGTACTTC. Encoded protein: CASSLLAGAQAQYF.

The J gene is TRBJ2-1, the V gene TRBV7-8; weak D call: TRBD1 (6 bases). This CDR3 has 19 amino acids. Germline CDR1 reads SGHVS; CDR2 reads FQNEAQ. V was pared by 0 bases and J by 8 bases, with 26 bases between. The CDR3 DNA is TGTGCCAGCAGCTTAGCGAGACGCGCAGGGGCAACTGATTTGCATGAGCAGTTCTTC. This gives the protein CASSLARRAGATDLHEQFF.

V and J are TRBV7-9 and TRBJ1-3, with 7 bases fitting TRBD1. V lost 1 base to trimming and J lost 4 bases; unmatched junction nucleotides: 10. The germline CDR1 and CDR2 sequences are SEHNR and FQNEAQ (reference sequence). The CDR3 loop spans 17 amino acids. In DNA, the CDR3 is TGTGCCAGCAGCTTAGGTGGGGACAGCACATTCGGAAACACCATATATTTT. Residues: CASSLGGDSTFGNTIYF. Supplemented by reference TRBV7-9 and TRBJ1-3, the full variable domain reads DTGVSQNPRHKITKRGQNVTFRCDPISEHNRLYWYRQTLGQGPEFLTYFQNEAQLEKSRLLSDRFSAERPKGSFSTLEIQRTEQGDSAMYLCASSLGGDSTFGNTIYFGEGSWLTVV.